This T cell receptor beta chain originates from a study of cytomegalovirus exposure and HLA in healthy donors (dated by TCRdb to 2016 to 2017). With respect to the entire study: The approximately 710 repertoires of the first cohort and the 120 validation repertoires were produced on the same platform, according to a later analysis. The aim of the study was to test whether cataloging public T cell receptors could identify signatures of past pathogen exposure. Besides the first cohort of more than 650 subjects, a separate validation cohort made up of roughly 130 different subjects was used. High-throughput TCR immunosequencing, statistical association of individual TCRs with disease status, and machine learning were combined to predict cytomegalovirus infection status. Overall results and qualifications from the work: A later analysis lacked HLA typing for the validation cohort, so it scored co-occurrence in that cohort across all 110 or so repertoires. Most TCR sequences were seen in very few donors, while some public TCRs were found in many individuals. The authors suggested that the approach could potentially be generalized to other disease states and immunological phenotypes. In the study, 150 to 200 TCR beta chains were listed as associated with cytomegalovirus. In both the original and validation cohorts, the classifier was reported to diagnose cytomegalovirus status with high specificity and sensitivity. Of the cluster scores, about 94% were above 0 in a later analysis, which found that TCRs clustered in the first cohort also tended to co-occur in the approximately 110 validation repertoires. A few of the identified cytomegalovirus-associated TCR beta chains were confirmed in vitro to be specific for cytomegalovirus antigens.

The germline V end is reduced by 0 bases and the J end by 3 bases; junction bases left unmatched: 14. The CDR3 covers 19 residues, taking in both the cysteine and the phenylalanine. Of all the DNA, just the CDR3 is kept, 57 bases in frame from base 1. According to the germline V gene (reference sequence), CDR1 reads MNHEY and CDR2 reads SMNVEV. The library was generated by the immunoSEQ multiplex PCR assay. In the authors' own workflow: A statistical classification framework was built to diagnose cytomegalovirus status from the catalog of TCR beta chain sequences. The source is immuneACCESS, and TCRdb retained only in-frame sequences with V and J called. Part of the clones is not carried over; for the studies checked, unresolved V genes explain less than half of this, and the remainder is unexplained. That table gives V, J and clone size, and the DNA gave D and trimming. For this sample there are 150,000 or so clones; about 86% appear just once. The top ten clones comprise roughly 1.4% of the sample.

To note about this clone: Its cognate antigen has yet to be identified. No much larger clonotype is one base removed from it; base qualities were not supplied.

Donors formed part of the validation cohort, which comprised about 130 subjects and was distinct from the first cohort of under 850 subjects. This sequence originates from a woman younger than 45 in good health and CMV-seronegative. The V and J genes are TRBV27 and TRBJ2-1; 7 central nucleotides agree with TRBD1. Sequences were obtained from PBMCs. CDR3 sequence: CASSLSSGGLGGHYNEQFF. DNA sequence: TGTGCCAGCAGTTTATCTTCGGGTGGGTTAGGGGGCCACTACAATGAGCAGTTCTTC.